One and the same sample provided the 20 T cell receptor beta chains below, sequenced in a study of blood T cell repertoires in COVID-19. Profiled with immunoSEQ multiplex PCR; TCRdb holds only in-frame clones, not every one. The table shows 51,000 or so clones, with 70% to 90% occurring only once. The sequenced material came from peripheral blood. The origin of the receptors is a man older than 75 with acute or convalescent COVID-19.

The J gene is TRBJ1-3, the V gene TRBV2; 8 bases line up with TRBD1. The CDR3 runs 17 residues. Germline-derived CDR1 and CDR2 are SNHLY and FYNNEI. V lost 3 bases, J lost 0 bases, and 7 bases stayed unmatched. The CDR3: CASSELSTGASGNTIYF. The CDR3 bases are TGTGCCAGCAGTGAGTTATCGACAGGGGCCTCTGGAAACACCATATATTTT.

The CDR3 bases are TGTGCCAGCAGCGTAGGGGGACAGGGGATATACGAGCAGTACTTC. This encodes CASSVGGQGIYEQYF. This rearrangement joins TRBV9 to TRBJ2-7; the match to TRBD1 covers 10 bases. Germline trimming cut 0 bases from V and 4 bases from J; bases unmatched to any gene: 4. Per germline, CDR1 SGDLS and CDR2 YYNGEE. This CDR3 contains 15 residues. Variable domain in full (rest from reference TRBV9 and TRBJ2-7): DSGVTQTPKHLITATGQRVTLRCSPRSGDLSVYWYQQSLDQGLQFLIQYYNGEERAKGNILERFSAQQFPDLHSELNLSSLELGDSALYFCASSVGGQGIYEQYFGPGTRLTVT.

The rearrangement joins TRBV6-5 to TRBJ1-2; 12 bases match TRBD1. This CDR3 has 16 amino acids. Germline V gene data show CDR1 as MNHEY and CDR2 as SVGAGI. The junction had 5 bases not matched to a gene; V was cut back by 0 bases and J by 6 bases. The CDR3 nucleotides read TGTGCCAGCAGTTACTCCCGGGACAGGGGGCGCGATGGCTACACCTTC. This codes for CASSYSRDRGRDGYTF.

This clone was recorded only once. The chain links TRBV3-1 (or the pseudogene TRBV3-2) to TRBJ2-2; D call uncertain. This CDR3 is 14 amino acids long. Germline-derived CDR1 and CDR2 are LGHDT and YNNKEL (reference sequence). Trimming stripped 2 bases from V and 4 bases from J, with 8 bases between. CDR3 sequence reads: CASSQLYFTGELFF. The CDR3 DNA sequence: TGTGCCAGCAGCCAACTTTACTTCACCGGGGAGCTGTTTTTT.

This clone was found once. J is TRBJ1-4 and V is TRBV4-2; 9 positions match TRBD1. V lost 1 base, J lost 5 bases, and 5 bases stayed unmatched. The CDR3 length is 16 residues. Germline V lookup: CDR1 LGHNA, CDR2 YNFKEQ. CDR3 sequence: CASSQGTGDWNEKLFF. CDR3 nucleotide sequence: TGTGCCAGCAGCCAAGGGACAGGGGATTGGAATGAAAAACTGTTTTTT.

The V call is TRBV3-1 (or the pseudogene TRBV3-2), the J call TRBJ1-3, with 8 bases identical to TRBD1. CDR1 LGHDT and CDR2 YNNKEL come from the germline V gene (reference sequence). The CDR3 runs 15 residues. V trimming: 1 base; J trimming: 2 bases; junction bases outside the gene matches: 1. In DNA form, the CDR3 reads TGTGCCAGCAGCCAAGGGACAGGGCCTGGAAACACCATATATTTT. Translated: CASSQGTGPGNTIYF.

CDR3 residues: CASSSTLQGGYGYTF. CDR3 sequence (DNA): TGTGCCAGCAGCTCAACCTTACAGGGGGGATATGGCTACACCTTC. This chain links TRBV7-9 with TRBJ1-2; 8 positions match TRBD1. The junction had 9 bases not matched to a gene; V was cut back by 4 bases and J by 5 bases. The V gene's germline CDR1 is SEHNR and CDR2 FQNEAQ (reference sequence). CDR3 length equals 15 residues.

The V gene is TRBV30, the J gene TRBJ1-3; a possible D gene is TRBD1 (6 bases). The CDR3 totals 19 residues. Per the germline V gene, CDR1 is GTSNPN and CDR2 is SVGIG (reference sequence). Trimming removed 2 bases from V and 9 bases from J, with 32 bases in between. CDR3: CAWSRGQTRRETPRGTIYF. The CDR3 nucleotides read TGTGCCTGGAGTAGAGGACAGACACGTCGGGAAACACCTCGGGGCACCATATATTTT.

V and J are TRBV30 and TRBJ2-6, with TRBD1 as a possible D gene (6 bases). Germline CDR1 reads GTSNPN; CDR2 reads SVGIG (reference sequence). This CDR3 is 13 amino acids long. Trimming took 4 bases from V and 2 from J, leaving 6 bases between them. The CDR3 bases are TGTGCCTGGACAGGGGCTGGGGCCAACGTCCTGACTTTC. As protein: CAWTGAGANVLTF.

J is TRBJ2-5 and V is TRBV13, with D maybe TRBD1 (6 bases). CDR3 length: 13 residues. V dropped 5 bases and J dropped 2 bases, with 9 bases sitting between them. Germline CDR1 reads PRHDT; CDR2 reads FYEKMQ (reference sequence). CDR3 sequence: CASSQGWQETQYF. CDR3 DNA: TGTGCCAGCAGCCAGGGGTGGCAAGAGACCCAGTACTTC.

V is TRBV28 and J is TRBJ2-7; 9 bases agree with TRBD1. CDR1 and CDR2 from the germline V gene are MDHEN and SYDVKM. This CDR3 is built from 14 residues. Losses at the gene ends were 8 bases for V and 4 bases for J; bases not matched to a gene: 9. CDR3 loop: CASSSWTGEYEQYF. The CDR3 DNA is TGTGCCAGCTCCTCGTGGACAGGGGAATACGAGCAGTACTTC.

This clone was observed a single time. The chain joins TRBV16 to TRBJ1-1, with a possible D match to TRBD1 (5 bases). Germline loops: CDR1 KGHSY, CDR2 FQNENV. The CDR3 totals 15 residues. The V end was cut by 4 bases, the J end by 3 bases, with 15 bases between. CDR3 region: CASSPNRGAYTEAFF. The CDR3 region has the DNA TGTGCCAGCAGCCCAAATCGTGGGGCGTACACTGAAGCTTTCTTT.

This chain joins TRBV9 and TRBJ1-1; 7 bases are shared with TRBD1. Germline V lookup: CDR1 SGDLS, CDR2 YYNGEE. The junction had 10 bases not matched to a gene; V was cut back by 0 bases and J by 8 bases. The CDR3 loop spans 15 amino acids. CDR3 DNA: TGTGCCAGCAGCGTAGCGGACAGGCCAACTACCGAAGCTTTCTTT. Encoded protein: CASSVADRPTTEAFF.

The chain combines TRBV9 with TRBJ1-4; perhaps TRBD1 as D (5 bases). The CDR3 spans 15 residues. Germline loops: CDR1 SGDLS, CDR2 YYNGEE. Trimming pared 0 bases from V and 7 bases from J, leaving 13 bases between. CDR3 DNA: TGTGCCAGCAGCGTAGCGGGGACTTTGGGTGAAAAACTGTTTTTT. It encodes CASSVAGTLGEKLFF.

The chain uses TRBV5-1 and TRBJ1-1, with a weak D call TRBD1 (5 bases). Trimming shortened V by 4 bases and J by 5 bases, and 12 bases separated the two germline ends. CDR3 length equals 13 residues. The germline gives CDR1 SGHRS, CDR2 YFSETQ. The CDR3 spells CASSIQGETEAFF. DNA of the CDR3: TGCGCCAGCAGCATCCAGGGTGAAACTGAAGCTTTCTTT.

This clone came up a few times. The rearrangement links TRBV3-1 (or the pseudogene TRBV3-2) to TRBJ1-2; D is undetermined. The CDR3 length is 14 residues. V was shortened by 2 bases and J by 8 bases, with 15 bases between the two germline ends. Germline-derived CDR1 and CDR2 are LGHDT and YNNKEL (reference sequence). The CDR3 DNA reads as TGTGCCAGCAGCCAACCCGACGGAACGGGAGGCTACACCTTC. This sequence encodes CASSQPDGTGGYTF.

The chain links TRBV5-4 to TRBJ2-5, with TRBD2 matching over 7 bases. V shed 3 bases and J 4 bases; nucleotides not matched to a gene: 9. This CDR3 has 15 residues. Germline CDR1 and CDR2: SGHNT and YYREEE (reference sequence). CDR3 coding DNA: TGTGCCAGCAGCTCAGGGAGAGCGGGGTTAGAGACCCAGTACTTC. This translates into CASSSGRAGLETQYF.

The rearrangement links TRBV6-5 to TRBJ2-1; maybe TRBD2 (5 bases). The CDR3 is 14 residues long. Germline V gene sequence: CDR1 MNHEY, CDR2 SVGAGI. V dropped 4 bases and J dropped 4 bases, with 11 bases sitting between them. In nucleotides, the CDR3 is TGTGCCAGCAGTTTAGGGAGCCCATACAATGAGCAGTTCTTC. Protein sequence: CASSLGSPYNEQFF.

This clone was recorded once. The chain combines TRBV28 with TRBJ2-3; the match to TRBD2 covers 13 bases. This CDR3 spans 16 amino acids. Germline-derived CDR1 and CDR2 are MDHEN and SYDVKM. Trimming took 6 bases from V and 4 from J; bases not matched to a gene: 7. This CDR3 is CASSPPTSGGSDTQYF. The DNA of the CDR3 is TGTGCCAGCAGCCCCCCGACTAGCGGGGGGTCAGATACGCAGTATTTT.

The rearrangement joins TRBV30 to TRBJ2-3; TRBD2 matches 8 bases. Germline V CDR1 and CDR2: GTSNPN, SVGIG (reference sequence). CDR3 length equals 16 residues. The V and J ends lost 0 bases and 2 bases, in that order; junction bases with no gene match: 7. The chain's CDR3 is CAWSVLSGGPTDTQYF. The DNA for the CDR3 is TGTGCCTGGAGTGTATTGAGCGGGGGCCCCACAGATACGCAGTATTTT.